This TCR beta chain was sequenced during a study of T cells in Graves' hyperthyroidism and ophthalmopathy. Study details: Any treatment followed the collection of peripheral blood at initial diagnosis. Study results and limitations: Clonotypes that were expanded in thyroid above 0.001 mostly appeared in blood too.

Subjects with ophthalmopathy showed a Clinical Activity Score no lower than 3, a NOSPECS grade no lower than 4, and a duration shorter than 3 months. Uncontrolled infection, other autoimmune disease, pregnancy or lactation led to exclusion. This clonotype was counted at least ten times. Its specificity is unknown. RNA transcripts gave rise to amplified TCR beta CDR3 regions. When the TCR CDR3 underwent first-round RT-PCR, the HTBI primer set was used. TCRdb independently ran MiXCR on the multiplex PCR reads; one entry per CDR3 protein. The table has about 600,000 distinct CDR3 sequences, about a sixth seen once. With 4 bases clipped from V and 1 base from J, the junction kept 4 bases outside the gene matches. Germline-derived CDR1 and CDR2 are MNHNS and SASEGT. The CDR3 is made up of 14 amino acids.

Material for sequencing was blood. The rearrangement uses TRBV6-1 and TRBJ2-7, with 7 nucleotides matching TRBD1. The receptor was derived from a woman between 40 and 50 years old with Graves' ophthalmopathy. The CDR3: CASSGPGQSYEQYF. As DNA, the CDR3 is TGTGCCAGCAGTGGCCCGGGACAGTCCTACGAGCAGTACTTC.